This T cell receptor (beta chain) stems from a study of blood T cell repertoires in COVID-19. In the study overall: Acute-phase and convalescent COVID-19 samples originated in the United States, Italy and Spain. T cells, B-cell-depleted T cells, or PBMCs supplied cDNA or gDNA.

Original processing notes: Estimated nucleated cell counts came from reference gene primer amplification. Clones were read by immunoSEQ multiplex PCR, and TCRdb kept only the in-frame ones, dropping some. The V and J calls and clone size come from that table; D and trimming were worked out from the DNA. The sample has about 260,000 clones, roughly 86% seen once. J lost 7 bases, V lost 3 bases, and 12 bases had no gene match. This CDR3 is built from 17 residues. The source material was peripheral blood. This TCR was sampled from a man aged 40-49 years who had recovered from COVID-19. The chain is built from TRBV23-1 and TRBJ1-5; 10 bases align to TRBD1. TRBV23-1 is noted as an ORF with a role that remains uncertain. CDR3 amino acids: CASSQPLRQGAGQPQHF. The CDR3 nucleotides read TGCGCCAGCAGTCAGCCCCTCCGACAGGGGGCCGGACAGCCCCAGCATTTT.